These 15 T cell receptor beta chains were sequenced from one sample in a study of T cell responses to AZD1222 COVID-19 vaccine (dated by TCRdb to the early 2020s). The sample's time point label, decoded: baseline before first vaccination. This sample's treatment or condition label indicates: meningococcal conjugate vaccine given as trial control. The library was generated by the immunoSEQ multiplex PCR assay. TCRdb took this table from immuneACCESS and kept in-frame rearrangements with V and J called. Such tables lack part of the clones; where checked against another copy, unresolved V genes explain under half of the gap, and the rest is unexplained. Recorded for this sample are 90,000 to 130,000 clones; about 92% of them occurred a single time. The ten largest clones take up roughly 3% of the sample. Sequencing was performed on peripheral blood, taken on day 0 of MenACWY control vaccination. The receptor set was obtained from an adult in good health.

The chain recombines TRBV6-4 with TRBJ2-3, with 10 nucleotides matching TRBD2. The CDR3 extends over 16 amino acids. Trimming took 2 bases from V and 0 from J; bases not matched to a gene: 2. Germline V CDR1 and CDR2: MRHNA, SNTAGT. CDR3 in DNA: TGTGCCAGCAGTGACGTAGCGGGGGGTAGCACAGATACGCAGTATTTT. It codes for CASSDVAGGSTDTQYF.

The chain couples TRBV13 to TRBJ2-1; a possible D gene is TRBD2 (5 bases). The CDR3 length is 11 residues. Germline values: CDR1 PRHDT, CDR2 FYEKMQ (reference sequence). Deletions cut 5 bases from V and 9 bases from J, with 8 bases between. The CDR3: CASSRGAEQFF. The DNA for the CDR3 is TGTGCCAGCAGCCGGGGTGCTGAGCAGTTCTTC. The full variable domain, its missing parts supplied by reference TRBV13 and TRBJ2-1, is AAGVIQSPRHLIKEKRETATLKCYPIPRHDTVYWYQQGPGQDPQFLISFYEKMQSDKGSIPDRFSAQQFSDYHSELNMSSLELGDSALYFCASSRGAEQFFGPGTRLTVL.

The chain carries TRBV29-1 and TRBJ1-1; 11 bases align to TRBD1. The CDR3 runs 14 residues. Germline values: CDR1 SQVTM, CDR2 ANQGSEA. Trimming removed 4 bases from V and 5 bases from J; junction bases left unmatched: 6. CDR3 region: CSVAGQGVGTEAFF. As DNA, the CDR3 is TGCAGCGTTGCGGGACAGGGGGTCGGAACTGAAGCTTTCTTT. Based on the CDR3 plus reference TRBV29-1 and TRBJ1-1, the full variable domain is SAVISQKPSRDICQRGTSLTIQCQVDSQVTMMFWYRQQPGQSLTLIATANQGSEATYESGFVIDKFPISRPNLTFSTLTVSNMSPEDSSIYLCSVAGQGVGTEAFFGQGTRLTVV.

The CDR3 loop is CASKTGLAGGPEQFF. The CDR3 coding sequence is TGTGCCAGCAAAACGGGACTAGCGGGGGGGCCAGAGCAGTTCTTC. The chain joins TRBV6-5 to TRBJ2-1, with TRBD2 matching 16 bases. Germline V gene lookup returns CDR1 MNHEY and CDR2 SVGAGI. Trimming removed 7 bases from V and 10 bases from J; junction bases left unmatched: 7. The CDR3 is 15 residues long.

This chain joins TRBV5-1 and TRBJ2-5; D possibly uses TRBD1 or TRBD2 (6 bases each). V was clipped by 6 bases and J by 5 bases, with 23 bases between them. Germline V CDR1 and CDR2: SGHRS, YFSETQ. The CDR3 is 16 amino acids. The CDR3 region is CASTLEGRGGWETQYF. CDR3 sequence (DNA): TGCGCCAGCACCCTGGAGGGCAGGGGCGGTTGGGAGACCCAGTACTTC. The whole variable domain, filled in from reference TRBV5-1 and TRBJ2-5, reads KAGVTQTPRYLIKTRGQQVTLSCSPISGHRSVSWYQQTPGQGLQFLFEYFSETQRNKGNFPGRFSGRQFSNSRSEMNVSTLELGDSALYLCASTLEGRGGWETQYFGPGTRLLVL.

This chain uses TRBV5-1 with TRBJ1-4, with D maybe TRBD1 (5 bases). CDR1 and CDR2 (germline): SGHRS, YFSETQ. This CDR3 contains 15 residues. Deletions cut 3 bases from V and 4 bases from J, with 13 bases between. CDR3 bases: TGCGCCAGCAGCTGGGGGACGTCCGATAATGAAAAACTGTTTTTT. As protein: CASSWGTSDNEKLFF. The whole variable domain, remainder taken from reference TRBV5-1 and TRBJ1-4, is KAGVTQTPRYLIKTRGQQVTLSCSPISGHRSVSWYQQTPGQGLQFLFEYFSETQRNKGNFPGRFSGRQFSNSRSEMNVSTLELGDSALYLCASSWGTSDNEKLFFGSGTQLSVL.

This chain uses TRBV10-3 with TRBJ2-1, with 9 bases lining up with TRBD1. The CDR3 sequence is 12 residues long. CDR1 ENHRY and CDR2 SYGVKD come from the germline V gene. V shed 4 bases, J shed 8 bases, and the junction held 0 bases outside the gene matches. In nucleotides, the CDR3 is TGTGCCATCAGTGGGACAGGGGATGAGCAGTTCTTC. It encodes CAISGTGDEQFF.

This rearrangement joins TRBV18 to TRBJ1-1; D is unclear. Germline CDR1 is KGHSH and CDR2 is LQKENI. The CDR3 sequence is 14 residues long. Trimming pared 3 bases from V and 5 bases from J, leaving 13 bases between. The CDR3 reads CASSPVNQATEAFF. CDR3 coding DNA: TGTGCCAGCTCACCCGTAAACCAAGCTACTGAAGCTTTCTTT.

The genes are TRBV28 and TRBJ1-5; tentatively, D is TRBD1 (6 bases). Germline V CDR1 and CDR2: MDHEN, SYDVKM. CDR3 size: 14 residues. The V and J ends lost 10 bases and 0 bases respectively, with 13 bases between them. CDR3 coding DNA: TGTGCCATCAGACAGGTCGATAGCAATCAGCCCCAGCATTTT. This encodes CAIRQVDSNQPQHF.

The sample holds one count of this clone. The chain employs TRBV18 and TRBJ1-6; TRBD1 is a possible D gene (6 bases). CDR3 length equals 15 residues. Between the trimmed V and J ends, which lost 1 base and 7 bases, there was a span of 11 bases. CDR1 and CDR2 (germline): KGHSH, LQKENI. DNA of the CDR3: TGTGCCAGCTCACCACAGTGGACAGAGAATTCACCCCTCCACTTT. Translated: CASSPQWTENSPLHF.

DNA for the CDR3: TGTGCCAGCAGCCGAGGACTAGCGGGGGATAATACGCAGTATTTT. Translating it yields CASSRGLAGDNTQYF. This sequence joins TRBV13 and TRBJ2-3; 13 positions match TRBD2. The CDR3 has 15 residues. Looked up from germline, CDR1 is PRHDT and CDR2 is FYEKMQ (reference sequence). Unmatched junction bases numbered 6, after V lost 5 bases and J lost 7 bases.

The rearrangement links TRBV7-2 to TRBJ2-7, with 12 nucleotides matching TRBD2. In germline, CDR1 is SGHTA, CDR2 FQGNSA. The J segment lost 2 bases and the V segment lost 0 bases, leaving 2 bases of the junction unmatched. This CDR3 comprises 16 residues. The CDR3 DNA reads as TGTGCCAGCAGCTTAGCGGCTAGCGGGGGGGCCTACGAGCAGTACTTC. This sequence encodes CASSLAASGGAYEQYF. Based on the CDR3 plus reference TRBV7-2 and TRBJ2-7, the full variable domain is GAGVSQSPSNKVTEKGKDVELRCDPISGHTALYWYRQSLGQGLEFLIYFQGNSAPDKSGLPSDRFSAERTGGSVSTLTIQRTQQEDSAVYLCASSLAASGGAYEQYFGPGTRLTVT.

CDR3 loop: CATLRYSPYEQYF. In nucleotides, the CDR3 is TGTGCCACCCTTCGGTACAGTCCCTACGAGCAGTACTTC. This chain joins TRBV28 and TRBJ2-7; D is undetermined. Looked up from germline, CDR1 is MDHEN and CDR2 is SYDVKM. This CDR3 is built from 13 residues. Trimming removed 10 bases at V and 2 bases at J, with 15 bases between.

The V gene is TRBV4-1, the J gene TRBJ2-1, with 8 bases aligning to TRBD2. The CDR3 is made up of 17 amino acids. J was trimmed by 1 base and V by 4 bases; bases with no gene match: 9. Germline V gene data show CDR1 as MGHRA and CDR2 as YSYEKL. The CDR3, as DNA: TGCGCCAGCAGCCCCATAGGACTAGCCGTTTCCTACAATGAGCAGTTCTTC. Translated: CASSPIGLAVSYNEQFF.

There are many counts of this clone. The gene calls are TRBV6-5 and TRBJ2-5; 13 bases match TRBD2. The germline V gene encodes CDR1 MNHEY and CDR2 SVGAGI. The CDR3 runs to 14 residues. The ends lost 7 bases at V and 4 bases at J; junction bases unmatched: 3. CDR3 amino acids: CASKGLAGRETQYF. CDR3 sequence (DNA): TGTGCCAGCAAGGGACTAGCGGGGCGAGAGACCCAGTACTTC.